This is a list of T cell receptor beta chains from one sample in a study of low-dose radiotherapy and immunotherapy resistance in tumors. TCRdb re-analysed the reads in MiXCR, keeping a single row per CDR3 protein. The top ten clones hold 5.9% of a sample with about 82,000 distinct CDR3 sequences, around 18% of them seen once. The sequences come from PBMCs, collected before treatment. The origin of the receptors is a male donor with prostate cancer. Each CDR3 is given with its conserved first and last residue. The order of the fields is V gene, D gene, clone size, J gene, CDR3 protein, CDR3 DNA. The D gene is left open where the match is weak. Clone size, where shown, is once, few, many, or a class for clones that have expanded.

TRBV2	.	many	TRBJ2-3	CASSEIEDTQYF	TGTGCCAGCAGTGAAATAGAAGATACGCAGTATTTT
TRBV7-8	.	many	TRBJ2-1	CASSLGDRPYSYNEQFF	TGTGCCAGCAGCTTAGGAGACAGGCCATACTCCTACAATGAGCAGTTCTTC
TRBV21-1	.	many	TRBJ1-1	CASSKYPRTGQITEAFF	TGTGCCAGCAGCAAATACCCCCGAACTGGACAGATCACTGAAGCTTTCTTT
TRBV30	TRBD2	many	TRBJ2-3	CAWISGGTDTQYF	TGTGCCTGGATTAGCGGGGGCACAGATACGCAGTATTTT
TRBV20-1	.	many	TRBJ2-2	CSAQSTGELFF	TGCAGTGCCCAGAGCACCGGGGAGCTGTTTTTT
TRBV9	.	many	TRBJ1-1	CASSPVLGEAFF	TGTGCCAGCAGCCCCGTGCTGGGGGAAGCTTTCTTT
TRBV28	.	many	TRBJ1-4	CASRRGTNEKLFF	TGTGCCAGCAGGAGAGGAACTAATGAAAAACTGTTTTTT
TRBV5-1	TRBD2	.	TRBJ2-5	CASSLTSGGPQETQYF	TGCGCCAGCAGCTTGACTAGCGGGGGGCCACAAGAGACCCAGTACTTC
TRBV19	.	.	TRBJ1-2	CASSPESYGYTF	TGTGCCAGTAGTCCGGAATCCTATGGCTACACCTTC
TRBV12-3/TRBV12-4	.	many	TRBJ1-1	CASSLVNTEAFF	TGTGCCAGCAGTTTAGTGAACACTGAAGCTTTCTTT
TRBV28	.	many	TRBJ2-5	CASRPDLAAYQETQYF	TGTGCCAGCAGACCCGATTTAGCGGCCTACCAAGAGACCCAGTACTTC
TRBV27	TRBD2	many	TRBJ2-2	CASSFVLAGGLGGGELFF	TGTGCCAGCAGTTTCGTACTAGCGGGGGGGCTAGGGGGCGGGGAGCTGTTTTTT
TRBV7-2	.	many	TRBJ2-5	CASSLVSSAAQETQYF	TGTGCCAGCAGCTTAGTCTCGTCGGCAGCACAAGAGACCCAGTACTTC
TRBV2	.	many	TRBJ1-4	CASSDPGLGEKLFF	TGTGCCAGCAGTGACCCAGGGCTTGGGGAAAAACTGTTTTTT
TRBV28	TRBD2	.	TRBJ2-1	CASSIRFYSGTDYNEQFF	TGTGCCAGCAGTATTCGTTTTTATAGCGGGACCGACTACAATGAGCAGTTCTTC
TRBV12-3/TRBV12-4	TRBD1	.	TRBJ1-4	CASSLGTGSNEKLFF	TGTGCCAGCAGTCTCGGGACAGGGTCTAATGAAAAACTGTTTTTT
TRBV12-3/TRBV12-4	.	many	TRBJ2-2	CASSVQALGTGELFF	TGTGCCAGCAGTGTTCAGGCACTGGGCACCGGGGAGCTGTTTTTT
TRBV20-1	.	many	TRBJ2-4	CSARDPEGKNIQYF	TGCAGTGCTAGAGATCCGGAGGGCAAAAACATTCAGTACTTC
TRBV3-1	.	many	TRBJ2-2	CASSQDGGITGELFF	TGTGCCAGCAGCCAAGATGGGGGGATCACCGGGGAGCTGTTTTTT
TRBV2	.	many	TRBJ1-1	CASSGSGATEAFF	TGTGCCAGCAGTGGTTCCGGGGCCACTGAAGCTTTCTTT
TRBV19	TRBD1	many	TRBJ2-4	CASSSTQAGTGTF	TGTGCCAGTAGTTCCACTCAGGCCGGGACAGGGACCTTC
TRBV27	.	many	TRBJ2-6	CASRGLGVGANVLTF	TGTGCCAGCAGGGGTCTAGGGGTGGGGGCCAACGTCCTGACTTTC
TRBV19	TRBD2	.	TRBJ2-1	CASSSTSGGNGEQFF	TGTGCCAGTAGCTCGACTAGCGGGGGGAATGGTGAGCAGTTCTTC
TRBV20-1	TRBD2	many	TRBJ2-1	CSAPASGSVTYNEQFF	TGCAGTGCTCCAGCTAGCGGGAGCGTAACCTACAATGAGCAGTTCTTC
TRBV5-1	TRBD1	.	TRBJ2-1	CASSLGDRDNEQFF	TGCGCCAGCAGCTTGGGGGACAGGGACAATGAGCAGTTCTTC
TRBV28	.	many	TRBJ2-4	CASSRGTALAKNIQYF	TGTGCCAGCAGTCGCGGGACAGCTCTAGCCAAAAACATTCAGTACTTC
TRBV20-1	.	many	TRBJ2-1	CSARGGATYNEQFF	TGCAGTGCCCGAGGTGGGGCTACCTACAATGAGCAGTTCTTC
TRBV2	TRBD1	many	TRBJ2-7	CASNSGQLDEQYF	TGTGCCAGCAATTCGGGACAGTTGGACGAGCAGTACTTC
TRBV28	.	once	TRBJ1-1	CASLRSQGRNTEAFF	TGTGCCAGCCTTAGATCACAGGGTCGGAACACTGAAGCTTTCTTT
TRBV20-1	.	many	TRBJ2-3	CSARRGLDTQYF	TGCAGTGCTAGACGGGGGCTCGATACGCAGTATTTT
TRBV20-1	.	many	TRBJ2-3	CSARKGNPTDTQYF	TGCAGTGCTAGAAAAGGGAACCCGACAGATACGCAGTATTTT
TRBV3-1	.	many	TRBJ1-1	CASSPFLLLNTEAFF	TGTGCCAGCAGCCCTTTCCTCCTCCTGAACACTGAAGCTTTCTTT
TRBV9	.	many	TRBJ2-7	CASSSTGTPYYEQYF	TGTGCCAGCAGCTCGACCGGGACCCCGTACTACGAGCAGTACTTC
TRBV20-1	.	.	TRBJ2-3	CSARDGGSGLNTQYF	TGCAGTGCTAGAGATGGAGGGTCCGGTTTAAATACGCAGTATTTT
TRBV6-5	.	many	TRBJ2-5	CASSYRSGLGGETQYF	TGTGCCAGCAGTTACCGGTCAGGGTTGGGGGGAGAGACCCAGTACTTC
TRBV12-3/TRBV12-4	.	.	TRBJ2-7	CASSFLRGESHEQYF	TGTGCCAGCAGTTTCCTACGCGGGGAGTCCCACGAGCAGTACTTC
TRBV6-5	.	few	TRBJ1-2	CASIPRTGLGYGYTF	TGTGCCAGCATCCCCCGGACGGGCTTAGGGTATGGCTACACCTTC
TRBV4-2	TRBD1	.	TRBJ1-5	CASSPTGAGGQPQHF	TGTGCCAGCAGCCCCACAGGGGCGGGGGGTCAGCCCCAGCATTTT
TRBV7-9	.	.	TRBJ1-3	CASSPGLVSGNTIYF	TGTGCCAGCAGCCCGGGTCTCGTCTCTGGAAACACCATATATTTT
TRBV4-1	.	many	TRBJ2-7	CASSHMDSYEQYF	TGCGCCAGCAGCCACATGGACAGCTACGAGCAGTACTTC